Included here is one TCR beta chain sequence, with context. Losses at the gene ends were 3 bases for V and 3 bases for J; bases not matched to a gene: 7. This CDR3 region has 16 residues. Per the germline V gene, CDR1 is SEHNR and CDR2 is FQNEAQ (reference sequence). The data stem from a study of blood T cell repertoires in COVID-19. Study background: Researchers got acute and convalescent COVID-19 samples from the United States, Italy and Spain. Sources were T cells, B-cell-depleted T cells, or PBMCs; the material itself was cDNA or gDNA.

Original processing notes: Estimation of nucleated cell counts was performed using reference gene primer amplification. Clones were sequenced by immunoSEQ multiplex PCR, and TCRdb holds only the in-frame ones, with some missing. Clonal size and the V and J genes are those of that table, whereas D and trimming came from the DNA. Found here are approximately 90,000 clones, around 83% of them singletons; the top ten hold 20% to 25%. This TCR derives from a man in his sixties with acute or convalescent COVID-19. The J gene is TRBJ1-3, the V gene TRBV7-9; 8 nucleotides align to TRBD1. Sequenced input: peripheral blood. The CDR3 nucleotides are TGTGCCAGCAGCTTCAGTCAGGGGGCGCGTGGAAACACCATATATTTT. It encodes CASSFSQGARGNTIYF.